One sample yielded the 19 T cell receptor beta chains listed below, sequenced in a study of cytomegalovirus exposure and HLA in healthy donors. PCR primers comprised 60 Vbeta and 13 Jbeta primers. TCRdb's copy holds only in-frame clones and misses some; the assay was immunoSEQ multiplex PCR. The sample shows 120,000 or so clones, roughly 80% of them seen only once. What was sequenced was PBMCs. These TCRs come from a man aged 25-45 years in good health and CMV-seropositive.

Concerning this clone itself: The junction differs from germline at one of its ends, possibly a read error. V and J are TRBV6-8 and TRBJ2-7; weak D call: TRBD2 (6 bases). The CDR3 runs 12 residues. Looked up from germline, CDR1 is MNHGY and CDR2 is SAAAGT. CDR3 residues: CASGAGLYQQYF. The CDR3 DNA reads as TGTGCCAGCGGGGCGGGACTCTACCAGCAGTACTTC.

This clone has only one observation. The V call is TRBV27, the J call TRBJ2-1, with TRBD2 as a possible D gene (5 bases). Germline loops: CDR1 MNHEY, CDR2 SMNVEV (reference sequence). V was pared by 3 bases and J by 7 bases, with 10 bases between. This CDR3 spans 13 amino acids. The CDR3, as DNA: TGTGCCAGCAGTTTTCGCAGAGGGAATGAGCAGTTCTTC. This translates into CASSFRRGNEQFF.

The CDR3, as DNA: TGTGCCAGCAGCAGGGGTTACGAGCAGTACTTC. Protein sequence: CASSRGYEQYF. This chain uses TRBV6-1 with TRBJ2-7; the D gene is possibly TRBD1 (6 bases). The CDR3 sequence is 11 residues long. The V and J ends lost 6 bases and 4 bases respectively, with 7 bases between them. From germline, CDR1 is MNHNS and CDR2 SASEGT.

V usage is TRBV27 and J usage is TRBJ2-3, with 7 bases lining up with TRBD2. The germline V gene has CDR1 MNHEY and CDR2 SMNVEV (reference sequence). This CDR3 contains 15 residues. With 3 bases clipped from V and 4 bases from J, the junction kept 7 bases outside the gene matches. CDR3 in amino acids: CASSFRRERADTQYF. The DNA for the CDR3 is TGTGCCAGCAGTTTTCGGCGGGAGAGGGCAGATACGCAGTATTTT.

The CDR3 region is CASKSGQGLYNEQFF. CDR3 bases: TGCGCCAGCAAATCGGGACAGGGGCTTTACAATGAGCAGTTCTTC. The V call is TRBV10-2, the J call TRBJ2-1, with 10 bases lining up with TRBD1. Germline assignment: CDR1 WSHSY and CDR2 SAAADI. This CDR3 spans 15 amino acids. V was pared by 7 bases and J by 4 bases, with 7 bases of the junction left unmatched.

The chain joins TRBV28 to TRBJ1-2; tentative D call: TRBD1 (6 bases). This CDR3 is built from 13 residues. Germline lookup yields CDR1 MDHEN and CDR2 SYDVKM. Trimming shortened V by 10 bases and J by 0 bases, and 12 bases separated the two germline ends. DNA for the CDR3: TGTGCCATTGAGCAGGGGCCTAACTATGGCTACACCTTC. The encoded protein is CAIEQGPNYGYTF.

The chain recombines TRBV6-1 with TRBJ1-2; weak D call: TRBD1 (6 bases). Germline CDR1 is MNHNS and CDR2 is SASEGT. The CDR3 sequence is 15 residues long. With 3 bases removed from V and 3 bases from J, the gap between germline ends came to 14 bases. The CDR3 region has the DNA TGTGCCAGCAGTGAGGGGGGGGCCGGGGACTATGGCTACACCTTC. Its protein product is CASSEGGAGDYGYTF.

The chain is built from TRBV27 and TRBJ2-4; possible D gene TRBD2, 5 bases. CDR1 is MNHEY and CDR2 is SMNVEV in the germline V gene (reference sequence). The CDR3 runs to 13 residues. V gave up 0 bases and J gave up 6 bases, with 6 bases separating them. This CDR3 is CASSLSGRNIQYF. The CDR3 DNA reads TGTGCCAGCAGTTTATCTGGGAGAAACATTCAGTACTTC.

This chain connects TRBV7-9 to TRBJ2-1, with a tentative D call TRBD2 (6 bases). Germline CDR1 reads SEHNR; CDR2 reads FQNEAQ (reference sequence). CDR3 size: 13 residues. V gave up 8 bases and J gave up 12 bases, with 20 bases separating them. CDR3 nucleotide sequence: TGTGCCAGCGAACTTAAGGACTATGAGTTGCAGTTCTTC. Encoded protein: CASELKDYELQFF.

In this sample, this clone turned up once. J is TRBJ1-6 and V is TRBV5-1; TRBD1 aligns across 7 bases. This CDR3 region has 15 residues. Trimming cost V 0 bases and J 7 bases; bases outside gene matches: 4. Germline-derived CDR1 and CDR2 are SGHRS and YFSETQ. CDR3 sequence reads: CASSLEGQANSPLHF. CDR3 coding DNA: TGCGCCAGCAGCTTGGAAGGACAGGCGAATTCACCCCTCCACTTT.

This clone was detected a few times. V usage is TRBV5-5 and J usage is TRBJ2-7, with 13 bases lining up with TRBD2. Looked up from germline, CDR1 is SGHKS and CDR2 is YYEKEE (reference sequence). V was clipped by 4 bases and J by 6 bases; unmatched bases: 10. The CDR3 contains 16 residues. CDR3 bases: TGTGCCAGCAGCCAAATACTAGCGGGAGGGCCTCGCGAGCAGTACTTC. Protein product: CASSQILAGGPREQYF. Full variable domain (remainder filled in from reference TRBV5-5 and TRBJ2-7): DAGVTQSPTHLIKTRGQQVTLRCSPISGHKSVSWYQQVLGQGPQFIFQYYEKEERGRGNFPDRFSARQFPNYSSELNVNALLLGDSALYLCASSQILAGGPREQYFGPGTRLTVT.

In DNA form, the CDR3 reads TGTGCCAGCAGAACACAGGGCGAGCAGTACTTC. Protein product: CASRTQGEQYF. This chain links TRBV11-2 with TRBJ2-7; tentative D call: TRBD1 (6 bases). Germline V gives CDR1 SGHAT, CDR2 FQNNGV. V dropped 6 bases and J dropped 6 bases, with 9 bases sitting between them. CDR3 length: 11 amino acids.

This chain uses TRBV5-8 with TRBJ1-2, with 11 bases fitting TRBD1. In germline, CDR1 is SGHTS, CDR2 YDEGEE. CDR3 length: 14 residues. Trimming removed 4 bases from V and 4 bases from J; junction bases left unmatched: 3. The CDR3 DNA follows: TGTGCCAGCAGCGGGGGACAGGGGGGCTATGGCTACACCTTC. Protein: CASSGGQGGYGYTF.

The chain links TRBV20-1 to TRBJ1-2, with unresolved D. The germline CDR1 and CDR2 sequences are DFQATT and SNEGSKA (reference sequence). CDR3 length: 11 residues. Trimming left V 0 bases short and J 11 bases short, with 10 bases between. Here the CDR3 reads CSARDIGRYTF. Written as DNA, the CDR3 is TGCAGTGCTAGAGATATCGGTCGGTACACCTTC.

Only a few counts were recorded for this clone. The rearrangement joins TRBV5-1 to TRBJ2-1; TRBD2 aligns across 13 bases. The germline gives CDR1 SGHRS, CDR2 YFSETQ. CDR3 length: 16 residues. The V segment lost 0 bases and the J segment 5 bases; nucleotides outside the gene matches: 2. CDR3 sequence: CASSLGLAGGHNEQFF. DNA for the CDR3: TGCGCCAGCAGCTTGGGACTAGCGGGAGGACACAATGAGCAGTTCTTC.

The CDR3 DNA reads TGCAGCGCCTTAAGGGACAGTGGTTTCGATGAGCAGTTCTTC. Amino acids: CSALRDSGFDEQFF. The chain is built from TRBV29-1 and TRBJ2-1, with 7 bases identical to TRBD1. This CDR3 is built from 14 residues. Germline values: CDR1 SQVTM, CDR2 ANQGSEA. V shed 7 bases, J shed 8 bases, and the junction held 14 bases outside the gene matches.

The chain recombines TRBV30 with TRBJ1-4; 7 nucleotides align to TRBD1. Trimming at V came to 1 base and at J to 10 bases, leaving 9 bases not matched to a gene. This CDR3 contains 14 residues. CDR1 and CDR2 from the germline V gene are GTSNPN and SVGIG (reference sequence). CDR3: CAWSAGQRRGKLFF. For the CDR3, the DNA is TGTGCCTGGAGTGCGGGACAGCGCCGCGGAAAACTGTTTTTT.

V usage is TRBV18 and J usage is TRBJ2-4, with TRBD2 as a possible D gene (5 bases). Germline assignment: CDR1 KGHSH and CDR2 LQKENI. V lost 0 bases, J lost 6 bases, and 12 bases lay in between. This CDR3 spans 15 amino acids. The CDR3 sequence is CASSPPVEEGNIQYF. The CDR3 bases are TGTGCCAGCTCACCACCGGTAGAAGAGGGAAACATTCAGTACTTC.

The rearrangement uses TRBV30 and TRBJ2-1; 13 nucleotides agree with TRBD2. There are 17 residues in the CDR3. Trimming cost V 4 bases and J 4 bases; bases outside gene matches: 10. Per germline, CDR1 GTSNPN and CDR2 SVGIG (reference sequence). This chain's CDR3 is CAWTRLAGGVGYNEQFF. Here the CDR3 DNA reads TGTGCCTGGACGAGACTAGCGGGAGGAGTCGGGTACAATGAGCAGTTCTTC.